A single TCR beta chain is shown here with its context. The antigen is undetermined. Trimming removed 5 bases from V and 4 bases from J, with 14 bases in between. The CDR3 totals 15 residues. Germline loops: CDR1 MNHEY, CDR2 SMNVEV (reference sequence). Primers: 60 Vbeta forward and 13 Jbeta reverse. Assay: immunoSEQ multiplex PCR; the TCRdb copy retains only in-frame clones and omits some. The sample records about 180,000 clones, roughly 85% being singletons. This sample was included in a study of cytomegalovirus exposure and HLA in healthy donors. Looking at the study overall: Early on, a data release was issued that held roughly 80 million unique TCRs from HLA-typed donors. Whole-study findings and limits: In all likelihood, a cluster of highly shared sequence variants was a sequencing artifact. A later analysis found most CMV-associated TCR beta chains apparently HLA-restricted.

This chain joins TRBV27 and TRBJ2-2; D may be TRBD2 (7 bases). The specimen was PBMCs. This TCR came from a woman in her 40s in good health and CMV-seronegative. The CDR3 DNA reads as TGTGCCAGCAGTGGCTACAGGGAGGGCACCGGGGAGCTGTTTTTT. This codes for CASSGYREGTGELFF.